These T cell receptor beta chains were read from a single sample in a study of human thymus T cells. TCRdb's copy holds only in-frame clones and misses some; the assay was immunoSEQ multiplex PCR. Counted here are tens of thousands of clones, 94% occurring once; the ten biggest clones make up roughly 0.13%. Sequenced material: blood. These receptors all stem from a boy younger than two with a congenital heart defect but otherwise immunologically healthy. CDR3s include the opening cysteine and the closing phenylalanine or tryptophan. The order of the fields is V gene, J gene, D gene, clone size, CDR3 DNA, CDR3 protein. A D gene is named only where the DNA matches it firmly. Some rows have no size entry. The others give once, few or many, or a class for an expanded clone.

TRBV18	TRBJ1-6	TRBD1	-	TGTGCCAGCCAAACAGGGGTGTTATATTCACCCCTCCACTTT	CASQTGVLYSPLHF
TRBV7-9	TRBJ2-7	-	-	TGTGCCAGCAGGCAAGGAGGCGAGCAGTACTTC	CASRQGGEQYF
TRBV11-2	TRBJ2-7	-	once	TGTGCCAGCAGCTTAGAGGGCCTTGGGATCTACAGCTACGAGCAGTACTTC	CASSLEGLGIYSYEQYF
TRBV11-2	TRBJ2-7	TRBD1	-	TGTGCCAGCAGCTGGGACAGGGGGTTTTCCTACGAGCAGTACTTC	CASSWDRGFSYEQYF
TRBV5-1	TRBJ2-2	-	-	TGCGCCAGCAGCTTAGGGAACACCGGGGAGCTGTTTTTT	CASSLGNTGELFF
TRBV10-2	TRBJ2-7	-	-	TGCGCCAGCAGCCGGGACTTTACCTACGAGCAGTACTTC	CASSRDFTYEQYF
TRBV5-1	TRBJ2-3	TRBD2	once	TGCGCCAGCAGCCGACTAGCGGGGGCAGATACGCAGTATTTT	CASSRLAGADTQYF
TRBV4-2	TRBJ2-7	-	-	TGTGCCAGCAGCCCCGGACAGACCTACGAGCAGTACTTC	CASSPGQTYEQYF
TRBV2	TRBJ2-1	TRBD2	-	TGTGCCAGCCCGACTAGCGGGGGACACTATGAGCAGTTCTTC	CASPTSGGHYEQFF
TRBV11-2	TRBJ2-3	TRBD2	once	TGTGCCAGCAGCCCGCTAGCGGGGGCCACAGATACGCAGTATTTT	CASSPLAGATDTQYF
TRBV5-6	TRBJ2-5	TRBD1	few	TGTGCCAGCAGCTTGGGACAGGGGGCGGAGACCCAGTACTTC	CASSLGQGAETQYF
TRBV5-1	TRBJ2-5	TRBD2	-	TGCGCCAGCAGGACTAGCGGGGGCCAAGAGACCCAGTACTTC	CASRTSGGQETQYF
TRBV4-1	TRBJ1-6	-	-	TGCGCCAGCAGCCAAGTTCGTCAGGGTTTAGCACCCCTCCACTTT	CASSQVRQGLAPLHF